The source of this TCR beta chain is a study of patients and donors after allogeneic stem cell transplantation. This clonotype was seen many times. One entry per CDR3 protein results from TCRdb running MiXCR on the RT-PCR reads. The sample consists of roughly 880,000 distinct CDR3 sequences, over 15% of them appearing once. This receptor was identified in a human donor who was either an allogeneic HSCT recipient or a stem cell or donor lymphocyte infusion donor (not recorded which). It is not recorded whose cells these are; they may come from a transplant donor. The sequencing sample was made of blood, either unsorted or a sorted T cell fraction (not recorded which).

CDR3 sequence: CSARGEGGYTF. The CDR3 DNA reads as TGCAGTGCTAGAGGGGAAGGGGGCTACACCTTC. The chain is built from TRBV20-1 and TRBJ1-2; unclear D gene. The length of the CDR3 is 11 residues. V lost 1 base and J lost 8, with 8 bases in between. Germline V gene sequence: CDR1 DFQATT, CDR2 SNEGSKA (reference sequence).